This TCR beta chain was sequenced in a study of control samples from healthy donors and cancer patients (dated by TCRdb to about 2020). Concerning this clone: Its specific antigen is unknown. There are no base qualities to consult, and no much larger clone falls within one base.

Receptor libraries were prepared by the immunoSEQ multiplex PCR assay. Here the immuneACCESS table is served through TCRdb, limited to in-frame sequences with V and J called. Missing clones are a known gap in these copies; in checked studies unresolved V genes cover under half, and the rest lacks a known reason. The sample data list some 120,000 clones, and more than 70% of these were observed just once. Together, the top ten hold roughly 3% of the sample. Sequenced sample: blood. The receptor comes from a man aged 55 to 70 in good health.

CDR3 reads: CASSLDFGGTDTQYF. The DNA reads as follows: TGTGCCAGCAGTTTAGATTTCGGAGGCACAGATACGCAGTATTTT. This chain is built from TRBV27 and TRBJ2-3; there is no confident call for the D gene. The germline V gene (reference sequence) supplies CDR1 MNHEY and CDR2 SMNVEV. CDR3 length: 15 amino acids, cysteine to phenylalanine. The entry retains the CDR3 DNA only, 45 bases that are in frame from base 1. The V end loses 2 bases and the J end loses 1 base, and a stretch of 10 bases separates them.